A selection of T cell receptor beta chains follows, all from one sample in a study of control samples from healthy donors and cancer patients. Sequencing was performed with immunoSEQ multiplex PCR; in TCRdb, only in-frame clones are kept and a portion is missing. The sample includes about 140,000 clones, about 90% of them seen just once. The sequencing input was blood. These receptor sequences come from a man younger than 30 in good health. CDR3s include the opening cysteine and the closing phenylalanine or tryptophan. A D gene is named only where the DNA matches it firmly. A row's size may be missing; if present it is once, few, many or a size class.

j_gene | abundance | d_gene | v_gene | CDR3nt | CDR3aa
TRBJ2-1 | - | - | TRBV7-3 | TGTGCCAGCAGCTCATTGGGGGACAATGAGCAGTTCTTC | CASSSLGDNEQFF
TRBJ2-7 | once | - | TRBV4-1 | TGCGCCAGCAGCCACCCGGACGGAACCTACGAGCAGTACTTC | CASSHPDGTYEQYF
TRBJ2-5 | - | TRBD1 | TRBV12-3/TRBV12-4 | TGTGCCAGCAGCCGGGACAGGGGCGAGACCCAGTACTTC | CASSRDRGETQYF
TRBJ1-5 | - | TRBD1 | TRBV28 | TGTGCCAGCAGTCTAGGGACAGGGGGCCATCAGCCCCAGCATTTT | CASSLGTGGHQPQHF
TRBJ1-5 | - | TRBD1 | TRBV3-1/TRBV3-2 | TGTGCCAGCAGCCAAGATTACAGGGGGGAAGGGCAGCCCCAGCATTTT | CASSQDYRGEGQPQHF
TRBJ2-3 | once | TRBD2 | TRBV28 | TGTGCCAGCAGATCCCCCACTAGCGGGGGCCTAAAAGATACGCAGTATTTT | CASRSPTSGGLKDTQYF
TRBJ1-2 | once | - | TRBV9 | TGTGCCAGCAGCGTAGGTACAGGTTCCGAGGGAGGCTACACCTTC | CASSVGTGSEGGYTF
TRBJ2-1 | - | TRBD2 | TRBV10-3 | TGTGCCATCAGTGGCGCGGGGGGAGCCTACAATGAGCAGTTCTTC | CAISGAGGAYNEQFF
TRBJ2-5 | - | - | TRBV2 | TGTGCCAGCAGTGAGGGCTCTCCTCGGGAGACCCAGTACTTC | CASSEGSPRETQYF
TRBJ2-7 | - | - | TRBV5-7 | TGTGCCAGCAGCCCCCTCCACAGGGTTATCTCCTACGAGCAGTACTTC | CASSPLHRVISYEQYF
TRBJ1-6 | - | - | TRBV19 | TGTGCCAGTATGGGGTCGAATTCACCCCTCCACTTT | CASMGSNSPLHF
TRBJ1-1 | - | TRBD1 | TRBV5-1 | TGCGCCAGCAGCGCGGAGACAGGGCTTGGCACTGAAGCTTTCTTT | CASSAETGLGTEAFF
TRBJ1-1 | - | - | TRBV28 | TGTGCCAGCAGTTTGGGGGGCGGAAGCACTGAAGCTTTCTTT | CASSLGGGSTEAFF
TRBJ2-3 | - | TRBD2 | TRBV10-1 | TGCGCCAGCACCGCTAGCGGGGGCTCAGATACGCAGTATTTT | CASTASGGSDTQYF
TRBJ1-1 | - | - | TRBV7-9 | TGTGCCAGCAGCTTAGCGCTCGGCACTGAAGCTTTCTTT | CASSLALGTEAFF
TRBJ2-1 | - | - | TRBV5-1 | TGCGCCAGCAGCTCCGGAATAGTGGGTAGTGAGCAGTTCTTC | CASSSGIVGSEQFF
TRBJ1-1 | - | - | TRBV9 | TGTGCCAGCAGCGTAGCAGAGGGATGGACTGAAGCTTTCTTT | CASSVAEGWTEAFF
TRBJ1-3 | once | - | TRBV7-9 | TGTGCCAGCAGCTTAGAGATACCGGAAAACACCATATATTTT | CASSLEIPENTIYF
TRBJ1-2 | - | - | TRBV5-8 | TGTGCCAGCAGAGCCAGGGCCGGCTATGGCTACACCTTC | CASRARAGYGYTF
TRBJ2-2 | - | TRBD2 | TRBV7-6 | TGTGCCAGCAGCGGCGGACGGGGGGAGAACACCGGGGAGCTGTTTTTT | CASSGGRGENTGELFF
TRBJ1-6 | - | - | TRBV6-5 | TGTGCCAGCAGCCCCAGGGATGGAAATTCACCCCTCCACTTT | CASSPRDGNSPLHF
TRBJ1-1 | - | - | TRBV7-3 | TGTGCCAGCAGCTTGATGGGGCCCGGATTGAACACTGAAGCTTTCTTT | CASSLMGPGLNTEAFF
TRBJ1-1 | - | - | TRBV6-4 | TGTGCCAGCAGTTCCGAAGACCGGAACACTGAAGCTTTCTTT | CASSSEDRNTEAFF
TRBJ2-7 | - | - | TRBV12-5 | TGTGCTAGTGGTTTCATAAAGAATCCTTTCCTTTCCTACGAGCAGTACTTC | CASGFIKNPFLSYEQYF
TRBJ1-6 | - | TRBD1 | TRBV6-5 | TGTGCCAGCAGTCGACAGGGTCGGAGCAATTCACCCCTCCACTTT | CASSRQGRSNSPLHF
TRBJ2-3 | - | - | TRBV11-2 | TGTGCCAGCAGTCTCCCCTTTTCGGGCGGCCCTGGTACGCAGTATTTT | CASSLPFSGGPGTQYF
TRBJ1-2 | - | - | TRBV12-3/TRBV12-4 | TGTGCCAGCAGTTTAACGTTGGGTGGCTACACCTTC | CASSLTLGGYTF
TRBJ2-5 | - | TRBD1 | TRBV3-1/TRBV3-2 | TGTGCCAGCAGCCAAGCCCATCGGACAGGGCAAGAGACCCAGTACTTC | CASSQAHRTGQETQYF
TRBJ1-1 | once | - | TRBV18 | TGTGCCAGCTCATCCCAGGTACCCAACACTGAAGCTTTCTTT | CASSSQVPNTEAFF
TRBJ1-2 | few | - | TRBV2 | TGTGCCAGCAGTGCCACCTCCTATGGCTACACCTTC | CASSATSYGYTF
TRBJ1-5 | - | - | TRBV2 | TGTGCCAGCAGTGAAGGACAGAATCAGCCCCAGCATTTT | CASSEGQNQPQHF
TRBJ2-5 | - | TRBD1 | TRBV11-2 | TGTGCCAGCAGCCTCCCGGGACAGGGCGGTGAGACCCAGTACTTC | CASSLPGQGGETQYF
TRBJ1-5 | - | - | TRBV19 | TGTGCCAGTAGTCCCGGACGGAGCGTCAATCAGCCCCAGCATTTT | CASSPGRSVNQPQHF
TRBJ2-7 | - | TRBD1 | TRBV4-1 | TGCGCCAGCAGCCAAGATCAGGGGGAACGGCTCGAGCAGTACTTC | CASSQDQGERLEQYF
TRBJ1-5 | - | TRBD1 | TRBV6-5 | TGTGCCAGCACTACGACAGGGGGCGCAGGGCAGCCCCAGCATTTT | CASTTTGGAGQPQHF
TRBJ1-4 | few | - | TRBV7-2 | TGTGCCAGCAGCCCAACGGCAACGGGTGAAAAACTGTTTTTT | CASSPTATGEKLFF
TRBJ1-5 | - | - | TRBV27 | TGTGCCAGCAGTCCGAATAGAGAATGGCCCCAGCATTTT | CASSPNREWPQHF
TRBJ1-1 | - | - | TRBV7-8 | TGTGCCAGCAGCTTAGTTGGTCCGAGTATGAACACTGAAGCTTTCTTT | CASSLVGPSMNTEAFF